These 30 T cell receptor beta chains came from one sample sequenced in a study of T-cell memory formation after mild COVID-19. TCRdb independently ran MiXCR on the 5' RACE reads; one entry per CDR3 protein. The table lists under 700,000 distinct CDR3 sequences, about a fifth of them singletons. Sequencing input: PBMCs or a T cell subset sorted from them (not recorded which). These receptors were taken from an adult woman who had mild COVID-19 (a few samples of this study predate the infection). Cell type and time point are not known.

This chain joins TRBV30 and TRBJ2-1; 7 bases map to TRBD2. Germline CDR1 is GTSNPN and CDR2 is SVGIG (reference sequence). V was pared by 0 bases and J by 3 bases, with 14 bases of the junction left unmatched. This CDR3 is built from 18 residues. The CDR3 bases are TGTGCCTGGAGTGTACCCCTGTCCCCCAGCGGGAACTACAATGAGCAGTTCTTC. It codes for CAWSVPLSPSGNYNEQFF.

The rearrangement uses TRBV27 and TRBJ2-3; D possibly corresponds to TRBD1 (6 bases). The CDR3 covers 15 residues. Germline CDR1 reads MNHEY; CDR2 reads SMNVEV (reference sequence). V dropped 4 bases and J dropped 0 bases, with 11 bases sitting between them. The CDR3 sequence: CASSSGQTSTDTQYF. CDR3 DNA: TGTGCCAGCAGTTCCGGACAGACGAGCACAGATACGCAGTATTTT.

The chain employs TRBV5-8 and TRBJ1-5; perhaps TRBD1 as D (6 bases). CDR3 size: 21 residues. From germline, CDR1 is SGHTS and CDR2 YDEGEE. The V end lost 4 bases, the J end lost 1 base, and 30 bases lay between the germline ends. CDR3 bases: TGTGCCAGCAGCCCCCTAAGGGGGGGGGGCACTCACCGGGGAAGCAATCAGCCCCAGCATTTT. It specifies CASSPLRGGGTHRGSNQPQHF.

This clonotype was counted between two and nine times. V and J are TRBV25-1 and TRBJ2-2, with 8 bases identical to TRBD2. The CDR3 has 13 amino acids. V was pared by 10 bases and J by 4 bases, with 5 bases of the junction left unmatched. Germline V CDR1 and CDR2: MGHDK, SYGVNS. In nucleotides, the CDR3 is TGTGCCACCGCACGGGGGGGCACCGGGGAGCTGTTTTTT. Translated: CATARGGTGELFF.

This clonotype was seen more than once but under ten times. The rearrangement links TRBV18 to TRBJ2-3; D call uncertain. This CDR3 region has 16 residues. Per the germline V gene, CDR1 is KGHSH and CDR2 is LQKENI. The V and J ends lost 2 bases and 4 bases respectively, with 16 bases between them. CDR3 sequence reads: CASSPLLARRSDTQYF. The CDR3 nucleotides read TGTGCCAGCTCACCATTGTTGGCCCGGAGATCAGATACGCAGTATTTT. The variable domain in full, with the rest retrieved from reference TRBV18 and TRBJ2-3, is NAGVMQNPRHLVRRRGQEARLRCSPMKGHSHVYWYRQLPEEGLKFMVYLQKENIIDESGMPKERFSAEFPKEGPSILRIQQVVRGDSAAYFCASSPLLARRSDTQYFGPGTRLTVL.

The rearrangement joins TRBV3-1 to TRBJ1-2, with D hard to call. The CDR3 has 12 residues. Germline CDR1 is LGHDT and CDR2 is YNNKEL (reference sequence). V shed 0 bases and J shed 4 bases, with 3 bases lying between them. Here the CDR3 reads CASSQEVYGYTF. Written as DNA, the CDR3 is TGTGCCAGCAGCCAAGAAGTCTATGGCTACACCTTC.

Only a few counts were recorded for this clonotype. This sequence joins TRBV7-2 and TRBJ1-3; D is perhaps TRBD1 (6 bases). The CDR3 runs 15 residues. CDR1 is SGHTA, CDR2 FQGNSA, per germline. V lost 6 bases and J 0 bases, leaving 12 bases between the germline ends. DNA for the CDR3: TGTGCCAGCAGTAAGACAGGCTCCTCTGGAAACACCATATATTTT. Translating gives CASSKTGSSGNTIYF.

This clonotype has only a few counts. The chain links TRBV4-3 to TRBJ2-1, with a possible D match to TRBD2 (6 bases). Trimming shortened V by 0 bases and J by 0 bases, and 18 bases separated the two germline ends. In germline, CDR1 is LGHNA, CDR2 YSLEER. This CDR3 has 19 amino acids. The CDR3 nucleotides read TGCGCCAGCAGCCAAGACCACCCGAGCGGGCCTAGCTCCTACAATGAGCAGTTCTTC. Protein product: CASSQDHPSGPSSYNEQFF.

The V call is TRBV20-1, the J call TRBJ2-2, with TRBD2 matching 10 bases. Trimming removed 4 bases from V and 2 bases from J; junction bases left unmatched: 1. The CDR3 is 14 residues long. Germline values: CDR1 DFQATT, CDR2 SNEGSKA (reference sequence). The CDR3 loop is CSAIAGGNTGELFF. CDR3 bases: TGCAGTGCTATAGCGGGAGGTAACACCGGGGAGCTGTTTTTT.

The sample holds many counts of this clonotype. The chain combines TRBV12-3 or TRBV12-4 with TRBJ1-4; the D gene is possibly TRBD1 (6 bases). V was pared by 8 bases and J by 8 bases, with 12 bases between. The CDR3 is 12 residues long. CDR3 amino acids: CASGRGIEKLFF. The CDR3 DNA sequence: TGTGCCAGCGGCAGGGGAATCGAAAAACTGTTTTTT.

The V call is TRBV15, the J call TRBJ2-7; possibly TRBD2 for D (6 bases). There are 14 residues in the CDR3. The V gene lost 3 bases and the J gene lost 0 bases, with 9 bases spanning the gap. Germline V gene data show CDR1 as LNHNV and CDR2 as YYDKDF (reference sequence). CDR3 coding DNA: TGTGCCACCAGCAGGGGGACTTTCTCCTACGAGCAGTACTTC. Amino acid sequence: CATSRGTFSYEQYF.

This rearrangement joins TRBV30 to TRBJ2-7; D possibly corresponds to TRBD2 (7 bases). V was clipped by 3 bases and J by 2 bases, with 17 bases between them. There are 15 residues in the CDR3. CDR1 GTSNPN and CDR2 SVGIG come from the germline V gene (reference sequence). Here the CDR3 DNA reads TGTGCCTGGAGCGGGGGGCAGGGGCCTCCCTACGAGCAGTACTTC. Translation gives CAWSGGQGPPYEQYF.

Only one count was recorded for this clonotype. This sequence joins TRBV12-3 or TRBV12-4 and TRBJ1-1; D gene unclear. The CDR3 contains 17 residues. The V and J ends lost 5 bases and 1 base respectively, with 20 bases between them. The CDR3: CASSTETLSPPNTEAFF. The CDR3 DNA reads as TGTGCCAGCAGTACGGAGACCTTGAGTCCCCCGAACACTGAAGCTTTCTTT.

This clonotype turned up a few times. This chain links TRBV18 with TRBJ2-5, with TRBD2 matching 13 bases. Germline V lookup: CDR1 KGHSH, CDR2 LQKENI. CDR3 length: 16 residues. With 4 bases clipped from V and 5 bases from J, the junction kept 7 bases outside the gene matches. The CDR3 reads CASSHSWTSGGETQYF. In DNA form, the CDR3 reads TGTGCCAGCTCACACTCTTGGACTAGCGGGGGTGAGACCCAGTACTTC.

The chain links TRBV6-4 to TRBJ2-5; D call uncertain. Germline values: CDR1 MRHNA, CDR2 SNTAGT. The ends were cut back, 0 bases at V and 4 bases at J, with 6 bases in the middle. This CDR3 has 13 amino acids. The CDR3 nucleotides are TGTGCCAGCAGTGACTCATCGGGAGAGACCCAGTACTTC. This gives the protein CASSDSSGETQYF.

The genes are TRBV5-5 and TRBJ2-1, with 8 positions matching TRBD1. The germline CDR1 and CDR2 sequences are SGHKS and YYEKEE (reference sequence). The CDR3 spans 19 residues. J gave up 4 bases and V 3 bases, and 18 bases lay outside the gene matches. CDR3 loop: CASSYPPHTDRVWYNEQFF. CDR3 bases: TGTGCCAGCAGCTATCCCCCCCACACGGACAGGGTTTGGTACAATGAGCAGTTCTTC. The variable domain in full, with the rest retrieved from reference TRBV5-5 and TRBJ2-1, is DAGVTQSPTHLIKTRGQQVTLRCSPISGHKSVSWYQQVLGQGPQFIFQYYEKEERGRGNFPDRFSARQFPNYSSELNVNALLLGDSALYLCASSYPPHTDRVWYNEQFFGPGTRLTVL.

This clonotype was seen more than once but under ten times. The chain is built from TRBV9 and TRBJ1-6; D is perhaps TRBD1 (6 bases). CDR1 is SGDLS and CDR2 is YYNGEE in the germline V gene. The CDR3 contains 14 residues. The V end lost 3 bases, the J end lost 9 bases, and 13 bases lay between the germline ends. CDR3 in DNA: TGTGCCAGCAGCGGGGGGCAGCTAAGTTCACCCCTCCACTTT. Translated: CASSGGQLSSPLHF.

V and J are TRBV12-3 or TRBV12-4 and TRBJ2-1; D is possibly TRBD1 (7 bases). Between the trimmed V and J ends, which lost 6 bases and 14 bases, there was a span of 20 bases. The CDR3 has 13 residues. CDR3 nucleotides: TGTGCCAGCAGACGACCGCAGGGGGGCAGAGAGTTCTTC. This gives the protein CASRRPQGGREFF.

This clonotype was counted a few times. The rearrangement joins TRBV6-5 to TRBJ2-7, with D unclear. V was clipped by 6 bases and J by 9 bases, with 15 bases between them. Germline CDR1 is MNHEY and CDR2 is SVGAGI. CDR3 length: 12 amino acids. The CDR3 sequence is CASSSLTWTQYF. The DNA for the CDR3 is TGTGCCAGCAGCAGCTTAACCTGGACGCAGTACTTC.

This clonotype appeared many times. V gene TRBV7-9 combines with J gene TRBJ2-3, with 9 bases that match TRBD2. This CDR3 spans 17 amino acids. V dropped 5 bases and J dropped 2; count of bases not matched to a gene: 11. Germline V gene data show CDR1 as SEHNR and CDR2 as FQNEAQ (reference sequence). The CDR3 protein is CASSRGGDRTNTDTQYF. In nucleotides, the CDR3 is TGTGCCAGCAGCCGCGGGGGGGACCGGACTAACACAGATACGCAGTATTTT.

CDR3 amino acids: CASSPTPGLDNYEQYF. CDR3 coding DNA: TGTGCCAGCAGCCCCACTCCGGGACTAGATAATTACGAGCAGTACTTC. The V gene is TRBV9, the J gene TRBJ2-7; the match to TRBD2 covers 8 bases. Losses at the gene ends were 4 bases for V and 4 bases for J; bases not matched to a gene: 13. This CDR3 is 16 amino acids long. CDR1 is SGDLS, CDR2 YYNGEE, per germline.

There are a few counts of this clonotype. This chain connects TRBV12-3 or TRBV12-4 to TRBJ2-1; tentatively, D is TRBD1 (5 bases). The CDR3 totals 13 residues. V was shortened by 3 bases and J by 9 bases, with 12 bases between the two germline ends. The CDR3 region is CASSFDVRGEQFF. In nucleotides, the CDR3 is TGTGCCAGCAGTTTTGACGTTAGGGGTGAGCAGTTCTTC.

In its sample, this clonotype was seen many times. V and J are TRBV20-1 and TRBJ1-1; D is ambiguous. Deletions cut 0 bases from V and 5 bases from J, with 13 bases between. The CDR3 has 14 amino acids. The germline gives CDR1 DFQATT, CDR2 SNEGSKA (reference sequence). This chain's CDR3 is CSARDPRYETEAFF. The CDR3 DNA is TGCAGTGCTAGAGACCCCCGTTATGAGACTGAAGCTTTCTTT.

This clonotype was recorded a few times. The rearrangement joins TRBV6-5 to TRBJ2-7; no clear D gene. Germline CDR1 reads MNHEY; CDR2 reads SVGAGI. The V and J ends lost 0 bases and 3 bases respectively, with 12 bases between them. The CDR3 spans 15 residues. The CDR3, as DNA: TGTGCCAGCAGTTACTCAGAGCCTAGAAACTACGAGCAGTACTTC. Protein: CASSYSEPRNYEQYF.

This clonotype was seen only a few times. The genes are TRBV29-1 and TRBJ2-7; TRBD2 matches at 10 bases. CDR3 length: 14 amino acids. Unmatched junction bases numbered 5, after V lost 4 bases and J lost 2 bases. Germline CDR1 and CDR2: SQVTM and ANQGSEA. CDR3 nucleotides: TGCAGCGTTGGGTTCCTAGCGGGGGCCTACGAGCAGTACTTC. This encodes CSVGFLAGAYEQYF.

This clonotype showed up just a few times. This chain links TRBV5-4 with TRBJ1-2, with 12 positions matching TRBD1. The CDR3 contains 17 residues. J gave up 4 bases and V 3 bases, and 10 bases lay outside the gene matches. Germline CDR1 reads SGHNT; CDR2 reads YYREEE (reference sequence). The CDR3 protein is CASSSGQGAVVGYGYTF. CDR3 in DNA: TGTGCCAGCAGCTCGGGACAGGGGGCGGTGGTTGGCTATGGCTACACCTTC.

This chain uses TRBV7-6 with TRBJ2-7; 11 bases are shared with TRBD1. This CDR3 comprises 16 residues. V dropped 5 bases and J dropped 2; count of bases not matched to a gene: 8. Germline lookup yields CDR1 SGHVS and CDR2 FNYEAQ. The CDR3 sequence: CASSPGQGAKTYEQYF. CDR3 sequence (DNA): TGTGCCAGCAGCCCAGGACAGGGGGCGAAGACCTACGAGCAGTACTTC. The entire variable domain, with the rest obtained from reference TRBV7-6 and TRBJ2-7, is as follows: GAGVSQSPRYKVTKRGQDVALRCDPISGHVSLYWYRQALGQGPEFLTYFNYEAQQDKSGLPNDRFSAERPEGSISTLTIQRTEQRDSAMYRCASSPGQGAKTYEQYFGPGTRLTVT.

V is TRBV18 and J is TRBJ1-1; 8 bases agree with TRBD1. CDR1 KGHSH and CDR2 LQKENI come from the germline V gene. CDR3 size: 15 residues. V shed 4 bases and J 1 base; nucleotides not matched to a gene: 5. The CDR3 DNA reads TGTGCCAGCTCACGCCCCGGACAGGGGAACACTGAAGCTTTCTTT. Translated: CASSRPGQGNTEAFF.

This clonotype was picked up a small number of times. For the CDR3, the DNA is TGTGCCACCAGCAGAGATAGGACAGGATATGGCTACACCTTC. Translating gives CATSRDRTGYGYTF. The rearrangement joins TRBV15 to TRBJ1-2; 7 nucleotides agree with TRBD1. The trim removed 0 bases at V and 5 bases at J, leaving 3 bases unmatched. Germline CDR1 reads LNHNV; CDR2 reads YYDKDF (reference sequence). The CDR3 length is 14 residues.

The table lists this clonotype with many counts. V gene TRBV12-3 or TRBV12-4 combines with J gene TRBJ2-3; unclear D gene. V lost 6 bases and J lost 4, with 8 bases in between. This CDR3 is built from 12 residues. Here the CDR3 DNA reads TGTGCCAGCAGCCTGGAGCCAGATACGCAGTATTTT. Translating gives CASSLEPDTQYF.